A single sample is the source of the 8 T cell receptor beta chains below, sequenced in a study of cytomegalovirus exposure and HLA in healthy donors. TCRdb keeps only in-frame clones here, not all; method: immunoSEQ multiplex PCR. The table shows 100,000 to 150,000 clones, with roughly 94% occurring only once. The source material was PBMCs. These receptor sequences come from a woman younger than 30 in good health and CMV-seronegative.

This clone was detected only once. The rearrangement uses TRBV7-6 and TRBJ2-7; D unclear. CDR1 and CDR2 from the germline V gene are SGHVS and FNYEAQ. This CDR3 comprises 15 residues. The germline V and J ends were trimmed by 5 bases and 1 base, with 15 bases remaining between them. In DNA form, the CDR3 reads TGTGCCAGCAGCCCGATCCTCGGCGGATCCTACGAGCAGTACTTC. Amino acid sequence: CASSPILGGSYEQYF.

The chain has TRBV4-1 and TRBJ1-1, with 7 bases that match TRBD1. Per the germline V gene, CDR1 is MGHRA and CDR2 is YSYEKL. The CDR3 sequence is 12 residues long. V lost 0 bases to trimming and J lost 11 bases; unmatched junction nucleotides: 3. The CDR3 nucleotides are TGCGCCAGCAGCCAAGAGACAGGGTCGGCTTTCTTT. It codes for CASSQETGSAFF.

This chain links TRBV6-1 with TRBJ1-5; no clear D gene. Trimming cost V 3 bases and J 2 bases, with 11 bases left between them. This CDR3 is 15 amino acids long. Germline V CDR1 and CDR2: MNHNS, SASEGT. The CDR3 sequence is CASSEWVRGNQPQHF. The CDR3 bases are TGTGCCAGCAGTGAGTGGGTGAGGGGCAATCAGCCCCAGCATTTT.

This rearrangement joins TRBV19 to TRBJ1-5; D uncertain. Per germline, CDR1 LNHDA and CDR2 SQIVND (reference sequence). V gave up 5 bases and J gave up 2 bases, with 10 bases separating them. CDR3 length equals 14 residues. This chain's CDR3 is CASSSSSGNQPQHF. CDR3 DNA sequence: TGTGCCAGTAGTTCTTCCTCTGGCAATCAGCCCCAGCATTTT.

This chain uses TRBV7-7 with TRBJ1-3, with unresolved D. CDR1 is SSHAT and CDR2 is FNYEAQ in the germline V gene (reference sequence). The CDR3 consists of 13 residues. The germline V and J ends were trimmed by 5 bases and 8 bases, with 13 bases remaining between them. Here the CDR3 DNA reads TGTGCCAGCAGCCAAAGCGGGGTAGACACCATATATTTT. Residues: CASSQSGVDTIYF.

V is TRBV28 and J is TRBJ1-4; the match to TRBD1 covers 10 bases. V was clipped by 3 bases and J by 2 bases; unmatched bases: 6. Germline V CDR1 and CDR2: MDHEN, SYDVKM. This CDR3 spans 17 amino acids. This CDR3 is CASSLSGQGPTNEKLFF. CDR3 coding DNA: TGTGCCAGCAGTTTGTCGGGACAGGGGCCCACTAATGAAAAACTGTTTTTT.

The V call is TRBV2, the J call TRBJ2-7, with 13 bases that match TRBD2. With 7 bases clipped from V and 1 base from J, the junction kept 4 bases outside the gene matches. Germline loops: CDR1 SNHLY, CDR2 FYNNEI. CDR3 length: 15 amino acids. This chain's CDR3 is CASTKTSGGSYEQYF. CDR3 nucleotides: TGTGCCAGCACCAAGACTAGCGGGGGGTCCTACGAGCAGTACTTC.

The J gene is TRBJ1-1, the V gene TRBV30; 7 nucleotides match TRBD1. Trimming at V came to 4 bases and at J to 0 bases, leaving 2 bases not matched to a gene. Per germline, CDR1 GTSNPN and CDR2 SVGIG (reference sequence). The CDR3 loop spans 13 amino acids. The DNA for the CDR3 is TGTGCCTGGAACAGGGGTATGAACACTGAAGCTTTCTTT. As protein: CAWNRGMNTEAFF. The full variable domain, with the rest looked up from reference TRBV30 and TRBJ1-1, is SQTIHQWPATLVQPVGSPLSLECTVEGTSNPNLYWYRQAAGRGLQLLFYSVGIGQISSEVPQNLSASRPQDRQFILSSKKLLLSDSGFYLCAWNRGMNTEAFFGQGTRLTVV.